The entry below gives a single T cell receptor beta chain sequence along with its context. Processing was applied to graft tissue in order to liberate intraepithelial and lamina propria lymphocytes. With 7 bases removed from V and 9 bases from J, the gap between germline ends came to 22 bases. The CDR3 is 14 amino acids. Germline values: CDR1 MNHNS, CDR2 SASEGT. These data originate in a study of graft-versus-host responses after intestinal transplantation. Study-level information: Multivisceral, liver-intestinal, or isolated intestinal grafts were transplanted into recipients.

TCRdb's copy holds only in-frame clones and misses some; the assay was immunoSEQ multiplex PCR. The sample shows 60,000 to 75,000 clones, approximately 91% of them seen only once. The sequence derives from a human patient who received an intestinal transplant, so some T cells may come from the graft donor. The J gene is TRBJ2-7, the V gene TRBV6-1; D perhaps matches TRBD2 (6 bases). Sequenced material: ileum tissue, taken 350 to 400 days after transplant. CDR3: CASTPRGFLGGQYF. The DNA of the CDR3 is TGTGCCAGCACTCCCCGGGGGTTCCTCGGAGGGCAGTACTTC.